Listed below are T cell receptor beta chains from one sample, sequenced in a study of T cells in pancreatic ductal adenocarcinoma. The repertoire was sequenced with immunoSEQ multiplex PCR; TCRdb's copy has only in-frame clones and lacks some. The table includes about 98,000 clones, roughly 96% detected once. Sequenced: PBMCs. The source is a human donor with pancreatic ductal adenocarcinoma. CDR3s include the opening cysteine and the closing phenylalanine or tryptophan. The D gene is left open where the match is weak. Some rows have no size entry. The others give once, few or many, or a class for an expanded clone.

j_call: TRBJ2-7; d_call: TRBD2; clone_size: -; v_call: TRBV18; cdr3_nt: TGTGCCAGCTCACCTCCAGGGACTAGCAGCTACGAGCAGTACTTC; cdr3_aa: CASSPPGTSSYEQYF
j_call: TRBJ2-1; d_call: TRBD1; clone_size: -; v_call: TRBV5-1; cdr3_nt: TGCGCCAGCAGCTTCAGTGACAGGGAAGATGAGCAGTTCTTC; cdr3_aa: CASSFSDREDEQFF
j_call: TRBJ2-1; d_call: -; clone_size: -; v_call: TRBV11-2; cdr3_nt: TGTGCCAGCAGCGCTGGAGCGGGCTCCTACAATGAGCAGTTCTTC; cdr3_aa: CASSAGAGSYNEQFF
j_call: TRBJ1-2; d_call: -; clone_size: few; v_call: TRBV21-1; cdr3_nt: TGTGCCAGCAGCAAAGATAGTCTGGGCTACACCTTC; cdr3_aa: CASSKDSLGYTF
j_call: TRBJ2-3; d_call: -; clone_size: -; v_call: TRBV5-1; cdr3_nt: TGCGCCAGCAGCTTGATCCGGGGCGGGGACGGTACGCAGTATTTT; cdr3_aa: CASSLIRGGDGTQYF
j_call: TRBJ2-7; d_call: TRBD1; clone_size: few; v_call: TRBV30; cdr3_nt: TGTGCCTGGAGTAGACAGGGGGCGCCCCCTAAGCAGTACTTC; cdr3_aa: CAWSRQGAPPKQYF
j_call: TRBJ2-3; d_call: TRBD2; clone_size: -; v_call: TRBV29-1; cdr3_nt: TGCAGCGTTGACTTACTAGCGGGAGGTACAGATACGCAGTATTTT; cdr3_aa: CSVDLLAGGTDTQYF
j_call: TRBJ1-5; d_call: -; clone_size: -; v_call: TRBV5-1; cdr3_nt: TGCGCCAGCAGCTTGTCGGGCTCCGGGATCGATCAGCCCCAGCATTTT; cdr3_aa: CASSLSGSGIDQPQHF
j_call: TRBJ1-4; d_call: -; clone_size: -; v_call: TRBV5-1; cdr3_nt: TGCGCCAGCAGCTTGATGGCAGGAGAAAAACTGTTTTTT; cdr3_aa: CASSLMAGEKLFF
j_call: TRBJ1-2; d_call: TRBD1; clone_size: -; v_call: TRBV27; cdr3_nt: TGTGCCAGCAGTTTTGAGGGGGCGACGGGCTATGGCTACACCTTC; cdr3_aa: CASSFEGATGYGYTF
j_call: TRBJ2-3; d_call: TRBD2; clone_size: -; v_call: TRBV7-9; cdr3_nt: TGTGCCAGCAGCCTAAGCGGGAGGGTCGATACGCAGTATTTT; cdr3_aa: CASSLSGRVDTQYF
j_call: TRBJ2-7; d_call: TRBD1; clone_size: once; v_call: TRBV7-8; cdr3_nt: TGTGCCAGCAGCTTAGTGGGGACAGTGACCTACGAGCAGTACTTC; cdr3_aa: CASSLVGTVTYEQYF
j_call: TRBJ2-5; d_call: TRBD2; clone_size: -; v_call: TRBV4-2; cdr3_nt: TGTGCCAGCAGCCACTTAGCGGGAGGGCCCCGAGAGACCCAGTACTTC; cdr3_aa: CASSHLAGGPRETQYF
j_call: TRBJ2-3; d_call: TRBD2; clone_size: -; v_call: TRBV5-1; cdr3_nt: TGCGCCAGCAGCCTAGGGACTAGCGGGAACGCAGATACGCAGTATTTT; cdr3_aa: CASSLGTSGNADTQYF
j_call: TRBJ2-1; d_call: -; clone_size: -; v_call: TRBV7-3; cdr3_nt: TGTGCCAGCAGCTTACCGTTGGGGGGAACAGCCGACAATGAGCAGTTCTTC; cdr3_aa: CASSLPLGGTADNEQFF
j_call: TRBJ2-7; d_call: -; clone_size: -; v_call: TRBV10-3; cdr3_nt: TGTGCGACACGCGGAGCGGGCTACGAGCAGTACTTC; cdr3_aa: CATRGAGYEQYF
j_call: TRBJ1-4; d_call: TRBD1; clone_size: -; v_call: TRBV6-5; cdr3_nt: TGTGCCAGCAGTTACGGGACAGGAACACATAATGAAAAACTGTTTTTT; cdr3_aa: CASSYGTGTHNEKLFF
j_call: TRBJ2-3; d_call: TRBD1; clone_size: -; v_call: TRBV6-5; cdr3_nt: TGTGCCAGCAGTTACGGGGGGACAGGGGCGACAGATACGCAGTATTTT; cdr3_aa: CASSYGGTGATDTQYF
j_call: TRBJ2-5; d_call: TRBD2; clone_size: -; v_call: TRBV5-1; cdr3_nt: TGCGCCAGCAGCGTTTCTAGCGGGGAAATAGAGACCCAGTACTTC; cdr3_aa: CASSVSSGEIETQYF
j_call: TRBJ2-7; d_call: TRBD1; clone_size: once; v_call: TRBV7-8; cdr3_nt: TGTGCCAGCAGCTCAACCGGGACAGGGTACGAGCAGTACTTC; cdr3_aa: CASSSTGTGYEQYF
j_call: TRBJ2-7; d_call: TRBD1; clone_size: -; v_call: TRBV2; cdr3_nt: TGTGCCAGCAGTGAAGCAGCGGACAGGAAATACGAGCAGTACTTC; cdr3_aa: CASSEAADRKYEQYF
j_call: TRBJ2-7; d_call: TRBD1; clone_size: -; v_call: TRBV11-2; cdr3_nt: TGTGCCAGCAGCCCCTGGACAGGGCGCTACGAGCAGTACTTC; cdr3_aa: CASSPWTGRYEQYF
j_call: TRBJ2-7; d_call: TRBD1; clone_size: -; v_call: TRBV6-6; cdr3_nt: TGTGCCAGCAGATCGACAGGGTCCTACGAGCAGTACTTC; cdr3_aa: CASRSTGSYEQYF
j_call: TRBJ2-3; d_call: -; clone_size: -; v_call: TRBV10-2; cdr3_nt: TGCGCCAGCAGCTTTCAGGCATTCACAGATACGCAGTATTTT; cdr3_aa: CASSFQAFTDTQYF
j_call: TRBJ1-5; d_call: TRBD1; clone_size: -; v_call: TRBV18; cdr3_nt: TGTGCCAGCTCACCCCAACAGGGGGATCGAAGGCCCCAGCATTTT; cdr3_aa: CASSPQQGDRRPQHF
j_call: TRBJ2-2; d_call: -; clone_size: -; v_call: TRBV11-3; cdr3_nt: TGTGCCAGCATCACTAGCGGGGAGCTGTTTTTT; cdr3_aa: CASITSGELFF
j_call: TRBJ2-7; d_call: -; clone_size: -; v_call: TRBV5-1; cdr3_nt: TGCGCCAGCAGCTTGACAGCAATCTCCTACGAGCAGTACTTC; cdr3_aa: CASSLTAISYEQYF
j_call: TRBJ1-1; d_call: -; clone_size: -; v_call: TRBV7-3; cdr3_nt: TGTGCCAGCAGCTTAACGACAGACACTGAAGCTTTCTTT; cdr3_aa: CASSLTTDTEAFF
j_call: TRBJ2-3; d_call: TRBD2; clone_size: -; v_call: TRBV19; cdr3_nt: TGTGCCAGTAGTGTGCATAGCGGGAGTAAGTCAGATACGCAGTATTTT; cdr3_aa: CASSVHSGSKSDTQYF
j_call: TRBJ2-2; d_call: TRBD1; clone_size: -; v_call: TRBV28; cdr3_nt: TGTGCCAGCAGCTTCCGCCGGGACAGCCCAACCGGGGAGCTGTTTTTT; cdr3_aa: CASSFRRDSPTGELFF
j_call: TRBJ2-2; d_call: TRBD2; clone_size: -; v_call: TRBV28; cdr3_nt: TGTGCCAGCCAAGCGGGAGCCGGGGAGCTGTTTTTT; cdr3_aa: CASQAGAGELFF
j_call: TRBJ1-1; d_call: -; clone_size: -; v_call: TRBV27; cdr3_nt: TGTGCCAGCAGTTTATCCCTGGTAGGGGACACTGAAGCTTTCTTT; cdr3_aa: CASSLSLVGDTEAFF
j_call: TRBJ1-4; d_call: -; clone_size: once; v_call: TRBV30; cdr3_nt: TGTGCCTGGACCGAACCGACAGCCTTTAATGAAAAACTGTTTTTT; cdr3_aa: CAWTEPTAFNEKLFF
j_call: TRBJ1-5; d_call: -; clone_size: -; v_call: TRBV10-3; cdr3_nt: TGTGCCATCCGGAGGGATGATCAGCCCCAGCATTTT; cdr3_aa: CAIRRDDQPQHF
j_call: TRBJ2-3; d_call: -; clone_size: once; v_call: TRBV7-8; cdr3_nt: TGTGCCAGCAGCTTAGCGGGAGGTACGCAGTATTTT; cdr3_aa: CASSLAGGTQYF
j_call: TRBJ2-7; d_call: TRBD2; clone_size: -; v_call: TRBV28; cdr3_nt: TGTGCCAGCGGGGCTAGCGGGAGGAGAAACGAGCAGTACTTC; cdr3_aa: CASGASGRRNEQYF
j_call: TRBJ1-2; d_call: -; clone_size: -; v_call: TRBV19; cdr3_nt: TGTGCCAGTAGAGGACAGACCTATGGCTACACCTTC; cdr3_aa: CASRGQTYGYTF
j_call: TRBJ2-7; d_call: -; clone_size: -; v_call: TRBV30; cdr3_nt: TGTGCCTGGAGTGTAAGGGGGATCATATGGAACTTC; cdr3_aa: CAWSVRGIIWNF
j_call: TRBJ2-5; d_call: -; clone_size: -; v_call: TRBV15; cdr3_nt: TGTGCCACCAGCAGAGCCGGACAGCAAGAGACCCAGTACTTC; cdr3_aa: CATSRAGQQETQYF